This is a list of T cell receptor beta chains from one sample in a study of CXCR3-negative and CXCR3-positive naive CD8 T cells. TCRdb reanalyzed the 5' RACE reads, giving one entry per CDR3 protein sequence and no DNA. The listing records about 130,000 distinct CDR3 sequences. Sequenced material: naive CXCR3- CD8+ T cells from blood. All receptors derive from a human donor in good health. Some clones in this sample may be carry-over from other donors' samples. Both conserved end residues are part of each CDR3.

j_call | v_call | cdr3_aa
TRBJ1-5 | TRBV28 | CASSYRQDYSNQPQHF
TRBJ2-7 | TRBV28 | CASSLSDSYEQYF
TRBJ2-3 | TRBV21-1 | CASSKDRVDTDTQYF
TRBJ2-7 | TRBV20-1 | CSARQGVPYEQYF
TRBJ2-3 | TRBV6-6 | CATNRISASTDTQYF
TRBJ2-7 | TRBV7-6 | CASSFPGSTYEQYF
TRBJ2-1 | TRBV7-2 | CASSVGRNEQFF
TRBJ2-6 | TRBV12-3/TRBV12-4 | CASSFVPLSGSGASVLTF
TRBJ2-3 | TRBV15 | CATSRDWGVADTQYF
TRBJ2-7 | TRBV7-9 | CASSSLESSYEQYF
TRBJ2-7 | TRBV3-1 | CASSQPLNRDEQYF
TRBJ1-2 | TRBV29-1 | CSARSLTLGGYGYTF
TRBJ2-7 | TRBV19 | CASRTPLQTYSYEQYF
TRBJ2-1 | TRBV9 | CASSASGRGGIYNEQFF
TRBJ2-4 | TRBV28 | CASSSQLLPLVQDIQYF
TRBJ2-5 | TRBV28 | CASSSPRLAGGQETQYF
TRBJ1-3 | TRBV7-9 | CASSPPPGRNTIYF
TRBJ2-6 | TRBV9 | CASSEHRESGANVLTF
TRBJ2-6 | TRBV7-6 | CASSLGTGTGTGGANVLTF
TRBJ2-1 | TRBV7-9 | CASSLTGGLSYNEQFF
TRBJ2-7 | TRBV13 | CASSPGQGPNEQYF
TRBJ2-3 | TRBV29-1 | CSVQGLGTDTQYF
TRBJ2-7 | TRBV20-1 | CSARDMDSYEQYF
TRBJ2-5 | TRBV7-2 | CASSPSPGVRETQYF
TRBJ2-3 | TRBV10-3 | CATQQLAGAPADTQYF
TRBJ2-1 | TRBV4-1 | CASSQDRDYQVNEQFF
TRBJ2-1 | TRBV12-3/TRBV12-4 | CASSPQQGRALDGGNEQFF
TRBJ2-2 | TRBV19 | CASSITGVVTGELFF
TRBJ2-5 | TRBV12-3/TRBV12-4 | CASSPLGRDSQYF
TRBJ2-1 | TRBV7-6 | CASSSRTISNEQFF
TRBJ1-2 | TRBV9 | CASGREPDRARDGYTF
TRBJ2-4 | TRBV7-3 | CASSLMPGVRQNIQYF
TRBJ2-1 | TRBV7-9 | CASSLVGYTYNEQFF
TRBJ2-1 | TRBV4-1 | CASSPTRYAYNEQFF
TRBJ2-2 | TRBV24-1 | CATSDLYLAGTGGNTGELFF
TRBJ2-7 | TRBV5-1 | CASSLTGTATYEQYF
TRBJ2-7 | TRBV14 | CASSQDLSRDEQYF
TRBJ2-5 | TRBV28 | CASSRLAGETQYF
TRBJ1-1 | TRBV7-3 | CASSLMGQGAGGLNTEAFF
TRBJ2-5 | TRBV7-9 | CASSPPTGERVETQYF
TRBJ2-7 | TRBV28 | CASRDQQGSYEQYF
TRBJ2-7 | TRBV28 | CASSFLIQTYEQYF
TRBJ2-3 | TRBV13 | CASSADGGLNTDTQYF
TRBJ2-7 | TRBV28 | CASSLGARDRGYEQYF
TRBJ2-5 | TRBV21-1 | CASRDSLIQETQYF
TRBJ2-1 | TRBV7-9 | CASSPASNEQFF
TRBJ2-1 | TRBV10-3 | CAIRPGRDPNEQFF
TRBJ2-1 | TRBV28 | CASSPPGQGEFF
TRBJ1-2 | TRBV20-1 | CSAREQDRGLYGYTF
TRBJ2-7 | TRBV7-9 | CASSSLAGEASGSYEQYF
TRBJ2-1 | TRBV12-3/TRBV12-4 | CASSREPLAHSSYNEQFF
TRBJ1-1 | TRBV5-1 | CASSWAGENTEAFF
TRBJ2-3 | TRBV5-1 | CASEGGAGTDTQYF
TRBJ2-1 | TRBV9 | CASSVERGRAVSYNEQFF
TRBJ1-1 | TRBV3-1 | CASSQVGQGPANTEAFF